These 22 T cell receptor beta chains were all obtained from the same sample, sequenced in a study of CD8 T cells in Susac syndrome. After extraction with the RNeasy kit, roughly 0.5 to 1 ug of the RNA was reverse transcribed using random hexamers. TCRdb re-derived calls from the immunoSEQ multiplex PCR reads in MiXCR, one entry per CDR3 protein. The table records over 350,000 distinct CDR3 sequences, around 83% of them present only once. Sequenced material: CD8+ T cells from PBMCs. The receptors were sampled from a human donor with multiple sclerosis.

The V and J genes are TRBV7-9 and TRBJ2-5, with D tentatively TRBD1 or TRBD2 (5 bases each). CDR1 is SEHNR and CDR2 is FQNEAQ in the germline V gene (reference sequence). CDR3 length: 14 residues. Trimming took 5 bases from V and 1 from J, leaving 11 bases between them. CDR3 in DNA: TGTGCCAGCAGCCCGGAGGACACCCAAGAGACCCAGTACTTC. It translates to CASSPEDTQETQYF.

This chain connects TRBV27 to TRBJ1-5, with D perhaps TRBD1 (6 bases). This CDR3 spans 14 amino acids. The germline V and J ends were trimmed by 6 bases and 7 bases, with 16 bases remaining between them. Germline CDR1 MNHEY, CDR2 SMNVEV (reference sequence). The CDR3 loop reads CASRVQGIGQPQHF. In nucleotides, the CDR3 is TGTGCCAGCAGGGTACAGGGAATTGGGCAGCCCCAGCATTTT.

The V gene is TRBV10-3, the J gene TRBJ1-5; TRBD1 agrees at 8 bases. The CDR3 totals 13 residues. CDR1 ENHRY and CDR2 SYGVKD come from the germline V gene. The trim removed 4 bases at V and 6 bases at J, leaving 2 bases unmatched. CDR3 nucleotide sequence: TGTGCCATCAGTGGACAGGGGCCTCAGCCCCAGCATTTT. It codes for CAISGQGPQPQHF.

This sequence joins TRBV12-3 or TRBV12-4 and TRBJ1-4; no reliable D call. V was cut by 5 bases and J by 0 bases, with 7 bases left in between. The CDR3 is 14 residues long. CDR3 loop: CASSPQTTNEKLFF. The CDR3, as DNA: TGTGCCAGCAGTCCCCAGACAACTAATGAAAAACTGTTTTTT.

The rearrangement joins TRBV4-1 to TRBJ2-7, with 9 bases matching TRBD1. The CDR3 consists of 16 residues. Germline V CDR1 and CDR2: MGHRA, YSYEKL. J gave up 4 bases and V 0 bases, and 7 bases lay outside the gene matches. As DNA, the CDR3 is TGCGCCAGCAGCCAAGATACGAGGACAGGGGTTTACGAGCAGTACTTC. Its translation is CASSQDTRTGVYEQYF.

The gene calls are TRBV4-1 and TRBJ2-1; 9 bases map to TRBD2. CDR1 is MGHRA, CDR2 YSYEKL, per germline. The CDR3 sequence is 16 residues long. Trimming took 0 bases from V and 10 from J; bases not matched to a gene: 10. The CDR3 is CASSQDAASGAGEQFF. The CDR3 DNA reads as TGCGCCAGCAGCCAAGACGCGGCTAGCGGGGCAGGGGAGCAGTTCTTC.

The chain couples TRBV9 to TRBJ1-1, with D unresolved. The germline V and J ends were trimmed by 0 bases and 1 base, with 16 bases remaining between them. CDR1 is SGDLS, CDR2 YYNGEE, per germline. This CDR3 region has 17 residues. DNA for the CDR3: TGTGCCAGCAGCGTAGAGGGTGGCTCAGGCGGGAACACTGAAGCTTTCTTT. The encoded protein is CASSVEGGSGGNTEAFF.

The chain recombines TRBV11-2 with TRBJ2-6; 7 nucleotides align to TRBD2. V was clipped by 0 bases and J by 0 bases; unmatched bases: 11. CDR3 length equals 20 residues. The V gene's germline CDR1 is SGHAT and CDR2 FQNNGV. CDR3 bases: TGTGCCAGCAGCTTAGAGTCTAGGGAGGGATTTTTCTCTGGGGCCAACGTCCTGACTTTC. Its translation: CASSLESREGFFSGANVLTF.

The chain employs TRBV27 and TRBJ2-7, with D possibly being TRBD1 (6 bases). Per the germline V gene, CDR1 is MNHEY and CDR2 is SMNVEV (reference sequence). This CDR3 contains 15 residues. V dropped 4 bases and J dropped 2 bases, with 15 bases sitting between them. The CDR3 DNA reads TGTGCCAGCAGTTCCATCCAGGGGACCACCTACGAGCAGTACTTC. Translating gives CASSSIQGTTYEQYF.

CDR3 residues: CASRPTSGRMGNEQFF. The CDR3 coding sequence is TGTGCCAGCAGGCCCACTAGCGGGAGGATGGGGAATGAGCAGTTCTTC. The chain combines TRBV11-2 with TRBJ2-1, with 12 positions matching TRBD2. The length of the CDR3 is 16 residues. V was clipped by 6 bases and J by 7 bases; unmatched bases: 10. Germline V gene data show CDR1 as SGHAT and CDR2 as FQNNGV.

Concerning this clonotype: The junction shows a germline mismatch at one end, possibly a read error. V and J are TRBV14 and TRBJ2-7; D uncertain. The CDR3 is 12 residues long. Germline CDR1 reads SGHDN; CDR2 reads FVKESK. DNA of the CDR3: TGTGCCAGCAGCCAAGTTTCCTCCGAGCAGTACTTC. Residues: CASSQVSSEQYF.

V gene TRBV6-5 combines with J gene TRBJ2-1; 7 nucleotides agree with TRBD2. The CDR3 sequence is 18 residues long. Germline CDR1 and CDR2: MNHEY and SVGAGI. Trimming removed 4 bases from V and 5 bases from J; junction bases left unmatched: 17. CDR3 DNA sequence: TGTGCCAGCAGTTCCTCTTTCAGGAGCGGGGAGCACGACAATGAGCAGTTCTTC. It encodes CASSSSFRSGEHDNEQFF.

The chain is built from TRBV27 and TRBJ2-7; a weak D match, TRBD1 (6 bases). CDR3 size: 12 residues. Germline lookup yields CDR1 MNHEY and CDR2 SMNVEV (reference sequence). V shed 5 bases and J shed 5 bases, with 10 bases lying between them. Written as DNA, the CDR3 is TGTGCCAGCAGTCCACAGGGCGACGAGCAGTACTTC. It specifies CASSPQGDEQYF.

The rearrangement joins TRBV7-9 to TRBJ2-7, with TRBD1 identical over 10 bases. J gave up 5 bases and V 4 bases, and 8 bases lay outside the gene matches. This CDR3 region has 15 residues. Per the germline V gene, CDR1 is SEHNR and CDR2 is FQNEAQ (reference sequence). For the CDR3, the DNA is TGTGCCAGCAGCTCGCCGGGACAGGGGTGGGACGAGCAGTACTTC. Its protein is CASSSPGQGWDEQYF.

The chain employs TRBV7-9 and TRBJ2-7; TRBD2 might be the D (7 bases). Germline V gene sequence: CDR1 SEHNR, CDR2 FQNEAQ (reference sequence). The CDR3 extends over 13 amino acids. Trimming cost V 5 bases and J 6 bases, with 14 bases left between them. This CDR3 reads CASSARGGGEQYF. The CDR3 DNA reads as TGTGCCAGCAGCGCTAGGGGGGGTGGCGAGCAGTACTTC.

The chain carries TRBV11-2 and TRBJ1-6; 7 bases match TRBD1. V shed 5 bases and J 7 bases; nucleotides not matched to a gene: 11. Looked up from germline, CDR1 is SGHAT and CDR2 is FQNNGV. The CDR3 length is 16 residues. The CDR3 nucleotides read TGTGCCAGCAGCCATCAAGCGGGACAGATGAATTCACCCCTCCACTTT. Translation: CASSHQAGQMNSPLHF.

The chain recombines TRBV14 with TRBJ1-2; D not resolved. V gave up 0 bases and J gave up 8 bases, with 16 bases separating them. The CDR3 is made up of 15 amino acids. The germline CDR1 and CDR2 sequences are SGHDN and FVKESK. The CDR3 DNA reads TGTGCCAGCAGCCAAGAGCCTCGGGTGTGGGAAGGCTACACCTTC. Encoded protein: CASSQEPRVWEGYTF.

This sequence joins TRBV29-1 and TRBJ1-1, with D unclear. The germline gives CDR1 SQVTM, CDR2 ANQGSEA. The V gene lost 0 bases and the J gene lost 0 bases, with 5 bases spanning the gap. The CDR3 is 13 amino acids. The CDR3 nucleotides read TGCAGCGTTGAAGAACCAGTGAACACTGAAGCTTTCTTT. Its protein is CSVEEPVNTEAFF.

The V call is TRBV5-1, the J call TRBJ1-1; 10 bases agree with TRBD1. This CDR3 region has 15 residues. J gave up 5 bases and V 3 bases, and 7 bases lay outside the gene matches. Germline CDR1 reads SGHRS; CDR2 reads YFSETQ. CDR3 loop: CASSSGTGDRTEAFF. The CDR3 nucleotides read TGCGCCAGCAGCTCCGGGACAGGGGATAGGACTGAAGCTTTCTTT.

This sequence joins TRBV20-1 and TRBJ2-3; D is uncertain. Germline values: CDR1 DFQATT, CDR2 SNEGSKA (reference sequence). CDR3 length: 13 residues. Between the trimmed V and J ends, which lost 6 bases and 2 bases, there was a span of 12 bases. The CDR3 sequence: CSASGPYTDTQYF. The DNA for the CDR3 is TGCAGTGCAAGTGGACCTTACACAGATACGCAGTATTTT.

The rearrangement joins TRBV6-2 or TRBV6-3 to TRBJ2-7; the match to TRBD1 covers 8 bases. Looked up from germline, CDR1 is MNHEY and CDR2 is SVGEGT. The CDR3 sequence is 18 residues long. Trimming removed 4 bases from V and 6 bases from J; junction bases left unmatched: 20. The CDR3 nucleotides read TGTGCCAGCAGTTCCCTCGACAGGGGAAAGGTGCTACATATCGAGCAGTACTTC. Translation gives CASSSLDRGKVLHIEQYF.

Notes on this clonotype: At one of its ends the junction is not consistent with the germline gene, which may arise from a read error. Here the CDR3 DNA reads TGTGCCGGCAGTTACTCGGGGACAGGGCCCGAGCAGTACTTC. This gives the protein CAGSYSGTGPEQYF. V usage is TRBV6-5 and J usage is TRBJ2-7; 9 positions match TRBD1. Germline CDR1 is MNHEY and CDR2 is SVGAGI. This CDR3 is built from 14 residues.